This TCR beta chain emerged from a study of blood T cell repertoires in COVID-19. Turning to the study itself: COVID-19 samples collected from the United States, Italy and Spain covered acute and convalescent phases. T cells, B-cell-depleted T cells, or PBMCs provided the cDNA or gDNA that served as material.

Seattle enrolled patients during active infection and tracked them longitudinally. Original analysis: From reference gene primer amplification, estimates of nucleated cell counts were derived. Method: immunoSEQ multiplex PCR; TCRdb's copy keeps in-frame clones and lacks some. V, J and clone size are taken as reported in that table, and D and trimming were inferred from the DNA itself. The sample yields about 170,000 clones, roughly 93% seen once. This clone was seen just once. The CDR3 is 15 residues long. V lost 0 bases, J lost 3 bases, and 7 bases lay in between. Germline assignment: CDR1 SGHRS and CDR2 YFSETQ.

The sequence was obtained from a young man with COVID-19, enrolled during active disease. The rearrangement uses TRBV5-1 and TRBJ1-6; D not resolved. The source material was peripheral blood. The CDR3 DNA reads TGCGCCAGCAGCTTGGCCGGGAACTATAATTCACCCCTCCACTTT. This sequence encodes CASSLAGNYNSPLHF.